One sample yielded the 26 T cell receptor beta chains listed below, sequenced in a study of response to subunit inactivated influenza vaccine. TCRdb ran MiXCR on the RT-PCR reads and lists one entry per CDR3 protein. The profile shows 300,000 to 350,000 distinct CDR3 sequences, just over 20% of them singletons. Sequenced material: PBMCs from blood, taken 21 months after vaccination. The receptor set was obtained from a man aged 50 to 69 who received an inactivated influenza vaccine.

Only a few counts were recorded for this clonotype. The V call is TRBV12-3 or TRBV12-4, the J call TRBJ1-1, with D unresolved. With 1 base removed from V and 1 base from J, the gap between germline ends came to 10 bases. The CDR3 extends over 15 amino acids. The CDR3 DNA reads TGTGCCAGCAGTTTAGGACGAACGGCGAACACTGAAGCTTTCTTT. Its translation is CASSLGRTANTEAFF.

The chain joins TRBV19 to TRBJ1-5; TRBD1 is a possible D gene (5 bases). From germline, CDR1 is LNHDA and CDR2 SQIVND (reference sequence). The CDR3 consists of 13 residues. V lost 3 bases and J lost 7, with 10 bases in between. The CDR3 DNA reads as TGTGCCAGTAGTATGGGGGTTGAACAGCCCCAGCATTTT. Its protein is CASSMGVEQPQHF. Full variable domain (missing parts from reference TRBV19 and TRBJ1-5): DGGITQSPKYLFRKEGQNVTLSCEQNLNHDAMYWYRQDPGQGLRLIYYSQIVNDFQKGDIAEGYSVSREKKESFPLTVTSAQKNPTAFYLCASSMGVEQPQHFGDGTRLSIL.

This clonotype was seen only a few times. The chain is built from TRBV7-2 and TRBJ1-1; D might be TRBD1 (6 bases). Trimming cost V 5 bases and J 4 bases, with 14 bases left between them. The CDR3 length is 14 residues. Germline values: CDR1 SGHTA, CDR2 FQGNSA. Here the CDR3 reads CASSLRGGATEAFF. The CDR3 coding sequence is TGTGCCAGCAGCCTAAGGGGGGGGGCCACTGAAGCTTTCTTT.

This sequence joins TRBV30 and TRBJ1-6; 10 bases agree with TRBD1. CDR3 size: 15 residues. Germline V gives CDR1 GTSNPN, CDR2 SVGIG (reference sequence). V shed 6 bases, J shed 10 bases, and the junction held 12 bases outside the gene matches. The CDR3 here is CACPGLTGGESPLHF. The CDR3 region has the DNA TGTGCCTGCCCCGGATTGACAGGGGGCGAATCACCCCTCCACTTT.

A few counts support this clonotype. The gene calls are TRBV4-2 and TRBJ1-2; no firm D call. This CDR3 has 15 amino acids. V was clipped by 0 bases and J by 10 bases, with 18 bases between them. CDR1 LGHNA and CDR2 YNFKEQ come from the germline V gene. The CDR3 DNA reads TGTGCCAGCAGCCAAGACTCCTACACCGGCCTATCCTACACCTTC. Amino acids: CASSQDSYTGLSYTF.

This clonotype came up a few times. The chain combines TRBV20-1 with TRBJ2-5; possibly TRBD2 for D (6 bases). The ends were cut back, 5 bases at V and 4 bases at J, with 17 bases in the middle. Germline CDR1 is DFQATT and CDR2 is SNEGSKA (reference sequence). The CDR3 is 14 residues long. In DNA, the CDR3 is TGCAGTGCTTCCCAGGCCGGGAGTGGAGAGACCCAGTACTTC. Encoded protein: CSASQAGSGETQYF.

V and J are TRBV21-1 and TRBJ1-5; the table's TRBD1 call for D was not verified on the DNA. TRBV21-1 counts as a pseudogene. The CDR3 runs to 14 residues. CDR3 residues: CASSKGRGGQPQHF. The CDR3 bases are TGTGCCAGCAGCAAGGGCAGGGGCGGGCAGCCCCAGCATTTT.

The V gene is TRBV5-1, the J gene TRBJ2-3; no definite D call. Between the trimmed V and J ends, which lost 3 bases and 0 bases, there was a span of 11 bases. The germline gives CDR1 SGHRS, CDR2 YFSETQ. The CDR3 has 15 amino acids. The CDR3 spells CASSYAISSTDTQYF. In nucleotides, the CDR3 is TGCGCCAGCAGCTACGCAATATCTAGCACAGATACGCAGTATTTT. Together with reference TRBV5-1 and TRBJ2-3, the CDR3 gives the full variable domain: KAGVTQTPRYLIKTRGQQVTLSCSPISGHRSVSWYQQTPGQGLQFLFEYFSETQRNKGNFPGRFSGRQFSNSRSEMNVSTLELGDSALYLCASSYAISSTDTQYFGPGTRLTVL.

The chain combines TRBV3-1 with TRBJ2-7; possibly TRBD1 or TRBD2 for D (5 bases each). The length of the CDR3 is 14 residues. CDR1 is LGHDT, CDR2 YNNKEL, per germline (reference sequence). V was shortened by 2 bases and J by 5 bases, with 13 bases between the two germline ends. DNA for the CDR3: TGTGCCAGCAGCCAATGGGAGAGGGACCACGAGCAGTACTTC. As protein: CASSQWERDHEQYF.

This clonotype was detected a few times. The CDR3 loop reads CASGSTGHSNEKLFF. The DNA of the CDR3 is TGCGCCAGCGGCTCTACAGGGCATTCGAATGAAAAACTGTTTTTT. The chain employs TRBV5-1 and TRBJ1-4; D perhaps matches TRBD1 (6 bases). Germline V gene lookup returns CDR1 SGHRS and CDR2 YFSETQ. This CDR3 contains 15 residues. V was pared by 7 bases and J by 5 bases, with 18 bases between.

In its sample, this clonotype was seen a few times. The chain uses TRBV11-2 and TRBJ1-5; unclear D gene. The CDR3 has 13 residues. Germline CDR1 and CDR2: SGHAT and FQNNGV. Trimming removed 0 bases from V and 7 bases from J, with 7 bases in between. The CDR3 DNA reads TGTGCCAGCAGCTTAGACGGCAGACAGCCCCAGCATTTT. Protein sequence: CASSLDGRQPQHF. Full variable domain (missing parts from reference TRBV11-2 and TRBJ1-5): EAGVAQSPRYKIIEKRQSVAFWCNPISGHATLYWYQQILGQGPKLLIQFQNNGVVDDSQLPKDRFSAERLKGVDSTLKIQPAKLEDSAVYLCASSLDGRQPQHFGDGTRLSIL.

This clonotype has ten or more counts. The chain employs TRBV10-3 and TRBJ1-1, with 8 bases matching TRBD1. The V gene end was trimmed by 3 bases and the J gene end by 0 bases; junction bases not matched to a gene: 6. CDR3 length: 16 amino acids. In germline, CDR1 is ENHRY, CDR2 SYGVKD. The chain's CDR3 is CAISEGQGRVNTEAFF. The CDR3 DNA reads TGTGCCATCAGTGAAGGACAGGGAAGGGTGAACACTGAAGCTTTCTTT.

This clonotype has only one observation. The CDR3 nucleotides are TGTGCCAGCTCACAGCGGACAGGGATCTGGTACGAGCAGTACTTC. Translation gives CASSQRTGIWYEQYF. The rearrangement joins TRBV18 to TRBJ2-7; 8 nucleotides align to TRBD1. Trimming at V came to 4 bases and at J to 4 bases, leaving 9 bases not matched to a gene. Germline lookup yields CDR1 KGHSH and CDR2 LQKENI. CDR3 length: 15 amino acids.

This clonotype was counted many times. J is TRBJ1-1 and V is TRBV12-3 or TRBV12-4, with unresolved D. V lost 1 base and J 11 bases, leaving 8 bases between the germline ends. The CDR3 is 11 amino acids. CDR3 sequence (DNA): TGTGCCAGCAGTTTAGGGGCTGGGGCTTTCTTT. This sequence encodes CASSLGAGAFF.

This rearrangement joins TRBV20-1 to TRBJ2-3; 8 bases fit TRBD2. In germline, CDR1 is DFQATT, CDR2 SNEGSKA (reference sequence). This CDR3 contains 14 residues. V lost 3 bases to trimming and J lost 4 bases; unmatched junction nucleotides: 6. In DNA, the CDR3 is TGCAGTGCTAGTCGGGGGGGCTCGGCAGATACGCAGTATTTT. As protein: CSASRGGSADTQYF.

In its sample, this clonotype was seen a few times. This rearrangement joins TRBV18 to TRBJ1-1; TRBD1 matches 9 bases. The CDR3 is made up of 16 amino acids. V lost 5 bases, J lost 2 bases, and 9 bases stayed unmatched. Germline values: CDR1 KGHSH, CDR2 LQKENI. The CDR3 protein is CASSWNPGQGNTEAFF. CDR3 DNA: TGTGCCAGCTCATGGAACCCGGGACAGGGAAACACTGAAGCTTTCTTT.

The J gene is TRBJ2-3, the V gene TRBV10-3; D assignment may be TRBD1 or TRBD2 (5 bases each). The V end was cut by 0 bases, the J end by 2 bases, with 12 bases between. The CDR3 runs to 16 residues. The germline V gene has CDR1 ENHRY and CDR2 SYGVKD. CDR3 residues: CAISESRGTITDTQYF. The CDR3 region has the DNA TGTGCCATCAGTGAGTCCCGGGGCACTATCACAGATACGCAGTATTTT.

This clonotype was found a few times. This chain links TRBV20-1 with TRBJ2-2, with no clear D. Germline CDR1 is DFQATT and CDR2 is SNEGSKA (reference sequence). CDR3 length: 15 residues. V shed 3 bases and J shed 2 bases, with 13 bases lying between them. The CDR3 protein is CSASDLGLNTGELFF. As DNA, the CDR3 is TGCAGTGCTAGTGATTTGGGCCTCAACACCGGGGAGCTGTTTTTT.

This clonotype came up a few times. The chain couples TRBV5-6 to TRBJ2-5, with TRBD2 matching over 9 bases. This CDR3 region has 15 residues. CDR1 is SGHDT, CDR2 YYEEEE, per germline. V was clipped by 0 bases and J by 5 bases; unmatched bases: 5. CDR3 sequence reads: CASSLVLAGKETQYF. CDR3 coding DNA: TGTGCCAGCAGCTTGGTTCTAGCGGGAAAGGAGACCCAGTACTTC.

V is TRBV20-1 and J is TRBJ2-7; 8 bases are a match to TRBD1. This CDR3 spans 13 amino acids. Germline values: CDR1 DFQATT, CDR2 SNEGSKA (reference sequence). Trimming cost V 5 bases and J 6 bases; bases outside gene matches: 9. CDR3 region: CSAPGQGKIEQYF. CDR3 sequence (DNA): TGCAGTGCTCCCGGACAGGGCAAGATCGAGCAGTACTTC.

This clonotype has just a few counts. This sequence joins TRBV7-9 and TRBJ1-6; perhaps TRBD1 as D (5 bases). The CDR3 loop spans 15 amino acids. CDR1 and CDR2 (germline): SEHNR, FQNEAQ (reference sequence). Trimming shortened V by 1 base and J by 3 bases, and 7 bases separated the two germline ends. The chain's CDR3 is CASSLGQYYNSPLHF. The CDR3 nucleotides are TGTGCCAGCAGCTTAGGACAGTACTATAATTCACCCCTCCACTTT.

This clonotype was seen a handful of times. V is TRBV6-2 or TRBV6-3 and J is TRBJ2-7; no clear D gene. V lost 3 bases to trimming and J lost 2 bases, with 5 bases between them. The CDR3 length is 12 residues. CDR1 and CDR2 from the germline V gene are MNHEY and SVGEGT. The CDR3 DNA reads TGTGCCAGCAGTTATATCACCTACGAGCAGTACTTC. Its protein is CASSYITYEQYF.

Only one count was recorded for this clonotype. The DNA for the CDR3 is TGTGCCAGCAGTGTAGGTCTCGAAAACACCGGGGAGCTGTTTTTT. Its translation: CASSVGLENTGELFF. The chain links TRBV2 to TRBJ2-2, with D uncertain. The CDR3 totals 15 residues. Germline V lookup: CDR1 SNHLY, CDR2 FYNNEI. Trimming left V 4 bases short and J 2 bases short, with 11 bases between.

The sample holds a few counts of this clonotype. The chain couples TRBV29-1 to TRBJ2-1, with D perhaps TRBD1 or TRBD2 (5 bases each). V dropped 3 bases and J dropped 0 bases, with 15 bases sitting between them. This CDR3 spans 16 amino acids. CDR1 and CDR2 from the germline V gene are SQVTM and ANQGSEA. The CDR3 bases are TGCAGCGTTGACGATGAGGGGCCGAGCTCCTACAATGAGCAGTTCTTC. It codes for CSVDDEGPSSYNEQFF.

This chain links TRBV3-1 with TRBJ2-7; possible D gene TRBD2, 6 bases. This CDR3 is built from 16 residues. The ends were cut back, 0 bases at V and 1 base at J, with 13 bases in the middle. CDR1 and CDR2 from the germline V gene are LGHDT and YNNKEL (reference sequence). The CDR3 protein is CASSQEGLALSYEQYF. Written as DNA, the CDR3 is TGTGCCAGCAGCCAAGAGGGGCTAGCGCTGTCCTACGAGCAGTACTTC.

The V call is TRBV5-1, the J call TRBJ1-1; D remains ambiguous. V lost 1 base and J lost 7, with 8 bases in between. The CDR3 runs 12 residues. Germline V lookup: CDR1 SGHRS, CDR2 YFSETQ. The CDR3 DNA is TGCGCCAGCAGCTTGTCGGCAGGTGAAGCTTTCTTT. It is translated as CASSLSAGEAFF.